The entry below gives a single T cell receptor beta chain sequence along with its context. Its antigen is not identified. The data stem from a study of T cell responses to AZD1222 COVID-19 vaccine. Notes on the study in general: None of the repertoires were sampled until the peak T cell response had passed.

The assay was immunoSEQ multiplex PCR, and TCRdb's table has in-frame clones only and misses some. The table includes about 120,000 clones, roughly 91% detected once. This TCR was sampled from an adult in good health. Sample: peripheral blood, taken on day 0 of AZD1222 vaccination.

Here the CDR3 reads CASSSLTQGTRAGYF. The CDR3 nucleotides are TGTGCCAGCAGCTCCCTTACTCAGGGGACTAGAGCGGGGTACTTC. This chain links TRBV27 with TRBJ2-7; 8 bases map to TRBD2. This CDR3 is built from 15 residues. Germline assignment: CDR1 MNHEY and CDR2 SMNVEV (reference sequence). The junction had 19 bases not matched to a gene; V was cut back by 6 bases and J by 12 bases.